One and the same sample provided the 23 T cell receptor beta chains below, sequenced in a study of response to subunit inactivated influenza vaccine. TCRdb called the RT-PCR reads again in MiXCR, with one record for every CDR3 protein. The sample holds roughly 460,000 distinct CDR3 sequences, 10% to 11% seen once. Sequencing was performed on PBMCs from blood, taken 45 days after vaccination. These receptors were collected from a man aged 50 to 59 who received an inactivated influenza vaccine.

This clonotype was observed at least ten times. The CDR3 DNA reads TGTGCCAGCAGTTATGGGTGGGGCAATGAGCAGTTCTTC. Translated, it gives CASSYGWGNEQFF. This chain links TRBV6-6 with TRBJ2-1; no definite D call. The CDR3 length is 13 residues. CDR1 MNHNY and CDR2 SVGAGI come from the germline V gene (reference sequence). V lost 3 bases and J 6 bases, leaving 9 bases between the germline ends.

Only a few counts were recorded for this clonotype. V usage is TRBV3-1 and J usage is TRBJ2-3, with 9 bases matching TRBD2. Trimming at V came to 3 bases and at J to 5 bases, leaving 6 bases not matched to a gene. Germline V gene sequence: CDR1 LGHDT, CDR2 YNNKEL (reference sequence). The CDR3 runs to 15 residues. CDR3 protein: CASSQIAGVGDTQYF. CDR3 nucleotide sequence: TGTGCCAGCAGCCAGATAGCGGGAGTCGGAGATACGCAGTATTTT.

The sample holds a few counts of this clonotype. The CDR3 DNA sequence: TGTGCGAGCCAGCAACCGGGGTATGGCTACACCTTC. It is translated as CASQQPGYGYTF. This rearrangement joins TRBV6-2 or TRBV6-3 to TRBJ1-2; D call uncertain. Looked up from germline, CDR1 is MNHEY and CDR2 is SVGEGT. CDR3 size: 12 residues.

This clonotype was observed a handful of times. This chain uses TRBV5-1 with TRBJ2-1; TRBD1 matches 8 bases. Germline lookup yields CDR1 SGHRS and CDR2 YFSETQ. The trim removed 1 base at V and 5 bases at J, leaving 5 bases unmatched. This CDR3 spans 15 amino acids. The chain's CDR3 is CASSLWQGADNEQFF. In DNA, the CDR3 is TGCGCCAGCAGCTTGTGGCAGGGGGCGGACAATGAGCAGTTCTTC.

This clonotype showed up many times. The chain employs TRBV7-2 and TRBJ2-1, with D possibly TRBD1 on 6 matching bases. V gave up 5 bases and J gave up 3 bases, with 8 bases separating them. The V gene's germline CDR1 is SGHTA and CDR2 FQGNSA. The CDR3 has 13 amino acids. The CDR3 region is CASSRTDYNEQFF. The CDR3 DNA follows: TGTGCCAGCAGCCGGACAGACTACAATGAGCAGTTCTTC.

In this sample, this clonotype turned up many times. The V call is TRBV4-3, the J call TRBJ2-7; either TRBD1 or TRBD2 may supply D (6 bases each). The germline V gene has CDR1 LGHNA and CDR2 YSLEER. The CDR3 runs 15 residues. V lost 0 bases and J 4 bases, leaving 13 bases between the germline ends. The CDR3 DNA sequence: TGCGCCAGCAGCCAAGAAGGGCAGGGGAGGTACGAGCAGTACTTC. The encoded protein is CASSQEGQGRYEQYF.

This clonotype showed up just a few times. The V and J genes are TRBV28 and TRBJ1-5; D gene ambiguous. Germline V gene sequence: CDR1 MDHEN, CDR2 SYDVKM. The CDR3 is 16 residues long. The ends were cut back, 3 bases at V and 1 base at J, with 13 bases in the middle. Written as DNA, the CDR3 is TGTGCCAGCAGTTTCTTGTCCAGGCTCAGCAATCAGCCCCAGCATTTT. It codes for CASSFLSRLSNQPQHF.

In its sample, this clonotype was seen many times. The chain couples TRBV20-1 to TRBJ2-3; D unclear. The CDR3 is 12 amino acids. The V end lost 5 bases, the J end lost 6 bases, and 12 bases lay between the germline ends. CDR1 and CDR2 (germline): DFQATT, SNEGSKA (reference sequence). The CDR3 spells CSAWWQDDTQYF. The CDR3 region has the DNA TGCAGTGCTTGGTGGCAGGACGATACGCAGTATTTT.

In this sample, this clonotype turned up many times. This sequence joins TRBV27 and TRBJ2-7; perhaps TRBD1 as D (5 bases). This CDR3 spans 14 amino acids. From germline, CDR1 is MNHEY and CDR2 SMNVEV (reference sequence). V gave up 5 bases and J gave up 6 bases, with 17 bases separating them. The chain's CDR3 is CASSQTGFLSEQYF. As DNA, the CDR3 is TGTGCCAGCAGTCAAACAGGTTTCCTAAGCGAGCAGTACTTC.

This chain joins TRBV24-1 and TRBJ2-1; unclear D gene. The V and J ends lost 1 base and 1 base respectively, with 7 bases between them. Germline CDR1 is KGHDR and CDR2 is SFDVKD. The CDR3 runs to 15 residues. Here the CDR3 DNA reads TGTGCCACCAGTGATTTATCGCGTTCCTACAATGAGCAGTTCTTC. Its protein product is CATSDLSRSYNEQFF.

This clonotype has just a few counts. The V and J genes are TRBV20-1 and TRBJ1-1; D not certain. Deletions cut 2 bases from V and 4 bases from J, with 8 bases between. The CDR3 has 12 amino acids. Germline assignment: CDR1 DFQATT and CDR2 SNEGSKA (reference sequence). CDR3 loop: CSARRSATEAFF. In DNA form, the CDR3 reads TGCAGTGCTAGACGTTCGGCCACTGAAGCTTTCTTT.

This clonotype showed up just a few times. The chain has TRBV4-3 and TRBJ2-1; D may be TRBD2 (6 bases). The CDR3 is 17 residues long. In germline, CDR1 is LGHNA, CDR2 YSLEER. V was shortened by 0 bases and J by 4 bases, with 16 bases between the two germline ends. The CDR3 nucleotides are TGCGCCAGCAGCCAAGACCTTCCGGGAGTTGTTTACAATGAGCAGTTCTTC. It codes for CASSQDLPGVVYNEQFF.

J is TRBJ2-1 and V is TRBV7-9; 13 bases align to TRBD2. CDR1 and CDR2 from the germline V gene are SEHNR and FQNEAQ (reference sequence). The length of the CDR3 is 17 residues. V shed 0 bases and J 7 bases; nucleotides not matched to a gene: 6. The CDR3 region has the DNA TGTGCCAGCAGCTTAGCTCTTACTAGCGGGGGGGCTAATGAGCAGTTCTTC. It specifies CASSLALTSGGANEQFF.

CDR3 residues: CATSDSRPTPADTQYF. CDR3 nucleotide sequence: TGTGCCACCAGTGATTCACGACCCACGCCTGCAGATACGCAGTATTTT. The chain employs TRBV24-1 and TRBJ2-3, with D hard to call. The CDR3 has 16 amino acids. Germline CDR1 and CDR2: KGHDR and SFDVKD. Trimming shortened V by 2 bases and J by 4 bases, and 15 bases separated the two germline ends.

This clonotype has at least ten counts. The chain couples TRBV5-1 to TRBJ1-1; D is possibly TRBD1 (6 bases). CDR1 is SGHRS and CDR2 is YFSETQ in the germline V gene. This CDR3 comprises 13 residues. Trimming stripped 4 bases from V and 3 bases from J, with 10 bases between. The CDR3 region is CASSPDSYTEAFF. The CDR3 DNA reads TGCGCCAGCAGCCCGGACAGCTACACTGAAGCTTTCTTT.

In its sample, this clonotype was seen many times. The V gene is TRBV12-3 or TRBV12-4, the J gene TRBJ1-1; the D is unclear. The CDR3 sequence is 14 residues long. Deletions cut 3 bases from V and 0 bases from J, with 8 bases between. The CDR3 here is CASSFARMNTEAFF. CDR3 coding DNA: TGTGCCAGCAGTTTCGCAAGGATGAACACTGAAGCTTTCTTT.

The J gene is TRBJ2-3, the V gene TRBV5-1; 8 nucleotides line up with TRBD2. The germline V gene has CDR1 SGHRS and CDR2 YFSETQ. V shed 0 bases and J 0 bases; nucleotides not matched to a gene: 3. The CDR3 consists of 16 residues. DNA of the CDR3: TGCGCCAGCAGCTTGGGACTAGCGTCTAGCACAGATACGCAGTATTTT. As protein: CASSLGLASSTDTQYF.

This clonotype has ten or more counts. The J gene is TRBJ2-7, the V gene TRBV6-7; the match to TRBD2 covers 15 bases. TRBV6-7 falls under the ORF class, with uncertain function. With V trimmed by 0 bases and J by 2 bases, 8 bases remained unmatched. The length of the CDR3 is 19 residues. CDR3 in DNA: TGTGCCAGCAGTTACTCGGGACTAGCGGGGGGATTGATACCCTACGAGCAGTACTTC. It encodes CASSYSGLAGGLIPYEQYF.

This clonotype was counted a few times. The V call is TRBV4-1, the J call TRBJ2-5, with 8 bases that match TRBD2. CDR1 is MGHRA and CDR2 is YSYEKL in the germline V gene. The V gene end was trimmed by 0 bases and the J gene end by 5 bases; junction bases not matched to a gene: 8. This CDR3 has 16 residues. Here the CDR3 reads CASSQDRMSGGETQYF. Here the CDR3 DNA reads TGCGCCAGCAGCCAAGATCGTATGAGCGGGGGTGAGACCCAGTACTTC.

The table lists this clonotype with many counts. The chain is built from TRBV5-1 and TRBJ2-7; no firm D call. The CDR3 loop spans 15 amino acids. V lost 2 bases and J lost 0, with 12 bases in between. Per germline, CDR1 SGHRS and CDR2 YFSETQ. CDR3 sequence (DNA): TGCGCCAGCAGCTTCAGCGACGGCGTCTCCTACGAGCAGTACTTC. Translating it yields CASSFSDGVSYEQYF.

The chain is built from TRBV6-2 or TRBV6-3 and TRBJ1-2; D perhaps matches TRBD1 (5 bases). In germline, CDR1 is MNHEY, CDR2 SVGEGT. The CDR3 extends over 13 amino acids. Trimming left V 4 bases short and J 8 bases short, with 14 bases between. The DNA of the CDR3 is TGTGCCAGCAGTTTCCAGGGAAATCTCGGCTACACCTTC. Protein product: CASSFQGNLGYTF.

This clonotype occurred many times. The chain recombines TRBV4-1 with TRBJ2-7; 10 bases are shared with TRBD2. The length of the CDR3 is 15 residues. V lost 3 bases and J lost 2; bases outside the gene matches: 4. Germline V lookup: CDR1 MGHRA, CDR2 YSYEKL. CDR3 protein: CASSQGTSAPYEQYF. CDR3 nucleotide sequence: TGCGCCAGCAGCCAGGGGACTAGCGCCCCCTACGAGCAGTACTTC.

As concerns this clonotype: Its ends do not fully match the called genes, so a read error is possible. The chain combines TRBV10-3 with TRBJ2-7; D is perhaps TRBD1 or TRBD2 (5 bases each). Germline-derived CDR1 and CDR2 are ENHRY and SYGVKD. The CDR3 has 15 residues. CDR3 sequence (DNA): TGTGCCATCAGTTGGGGTCTCCGGGACGGCTACGGGCAGTACTTC. It is translated as CAISWGLRDGYGQYF.